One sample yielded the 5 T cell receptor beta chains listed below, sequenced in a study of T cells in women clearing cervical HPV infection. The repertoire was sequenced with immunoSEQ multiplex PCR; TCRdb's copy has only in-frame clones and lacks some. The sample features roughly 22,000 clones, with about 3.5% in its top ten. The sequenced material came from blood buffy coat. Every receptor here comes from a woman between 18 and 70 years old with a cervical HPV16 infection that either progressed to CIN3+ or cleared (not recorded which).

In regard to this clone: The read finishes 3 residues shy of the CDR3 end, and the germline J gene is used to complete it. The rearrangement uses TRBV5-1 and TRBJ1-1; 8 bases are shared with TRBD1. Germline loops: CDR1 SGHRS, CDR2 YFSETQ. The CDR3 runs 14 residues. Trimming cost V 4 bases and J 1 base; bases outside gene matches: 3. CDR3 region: CASSQGTGNTEAFF. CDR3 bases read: TGCGCCAGCAGCCAAGGGACAGGGAACACTGAA.

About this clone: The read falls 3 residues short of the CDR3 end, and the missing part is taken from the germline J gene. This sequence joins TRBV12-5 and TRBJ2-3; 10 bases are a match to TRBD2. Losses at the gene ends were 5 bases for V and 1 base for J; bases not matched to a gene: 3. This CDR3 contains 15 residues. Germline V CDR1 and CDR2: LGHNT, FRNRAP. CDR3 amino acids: CASGPGTSGTDTQYF. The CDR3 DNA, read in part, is TGTGCTAGTGGTCCTGGGACTAGCGGCACAGATACG. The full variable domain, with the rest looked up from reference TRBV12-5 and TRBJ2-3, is DARVTQTPRHKVTEMGQEVTMRCQPILGHNTVFWYRQTMMQGLELLAYFRNRAPLDDSGMPKDRFSAEMPDATLATLKIQPSEPRDSAVYFCASGPGTSGTDTQYFGPGTRLTVL.

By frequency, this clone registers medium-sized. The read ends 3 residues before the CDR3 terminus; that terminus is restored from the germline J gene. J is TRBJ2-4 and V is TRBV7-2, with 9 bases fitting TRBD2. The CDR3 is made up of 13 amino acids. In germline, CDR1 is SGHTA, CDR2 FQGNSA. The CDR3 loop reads CASSSSGNGIQYF. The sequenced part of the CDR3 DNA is TGTGCCAGCAGCTCTAGCGGGAACGGAATT.

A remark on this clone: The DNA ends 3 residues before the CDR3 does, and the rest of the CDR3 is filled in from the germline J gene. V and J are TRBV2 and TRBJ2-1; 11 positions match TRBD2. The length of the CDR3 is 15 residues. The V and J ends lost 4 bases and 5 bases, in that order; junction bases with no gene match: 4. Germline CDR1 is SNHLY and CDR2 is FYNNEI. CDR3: CASSGTSGYNNEQFF. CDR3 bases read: TGTGCCAGCAGTGGGACTAGCGGGTACAACAATGAG.

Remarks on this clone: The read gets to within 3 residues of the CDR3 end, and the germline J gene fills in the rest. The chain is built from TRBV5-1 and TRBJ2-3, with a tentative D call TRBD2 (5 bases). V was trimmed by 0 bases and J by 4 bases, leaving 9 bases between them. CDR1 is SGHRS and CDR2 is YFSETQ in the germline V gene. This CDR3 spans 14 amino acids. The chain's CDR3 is CASSLEERADTQYF. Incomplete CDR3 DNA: TGCGCCAGCAGCTTGGAGGAGAGGGCAGATACG.